This record covers a single T cell receptor (beta chain). With V trimmed by 2 bases and J by 1 base, 3 bases remained unmatched. Germline V gene data show CDR1 as LGHNT and CDR2 as FRNRAP. The CDR3 consists of 16 residues. Method: immunoSEQ multiplex PCR; TCRdb's copy keeps in-frame clones and lacks some. The sample shows about 20,000 clones, around 86% of them seen only once. This entry belongs to a study of blood T cell repertoires in COVID-19. The V call is TRBV12-5, the J call TRBJ2-2, with 8 bases that match TRBD1. The sample comprised peripheral blood. This receptor was taken from a human donor in a cohort sampled during active COVID-19. CDR3 amino acids: CASGLHRGLNTGELFF. The CDR3 DNA is TGTGCTAGTGGTTTGCACAGGGGGTTGAACACCGGGGAGCTGTTTTTT.